The 31 T cell receptor beta chains below were found in one sample sequenced in a study of beta chain features in type 1 diabetes. cDNA synthesis used the whole RNA isolate, giving expressed TCRB sequences. Profiling relied on immunoSEQ multiplex PCR, and the TCRdb table lists in-frame clones only, not all of them. The profile shows 200,000 to 250,000 clones, around 14% of them singletons. Which antigens these TCRs recognize remains unknown. Points from the study as a whole: TCRB CDR3 length was moderately but significantly reduced in all four CD4+ subsets of Type 1 diabetes patients.

The specimen was naive CD4+ T cells from blood. The receptors were gathered from a man younger than 40 with type 1 diabetes.

This chain joins TRBV7-2 and TRBJ1-1; TRBD1 is a possible D gene (6 bases). The CDR3 consists of 14 residues. V lost 2 bases to trimming and J lost 1 base, with 8 bases between them. Looked up from germline, CDR1 is SGHTA and CDR2 is FQGNSA. DNA for the CDR3: TGTGCCAGCAGCTTACAGACAGGGAACACTGAAGCTTTCTTT. Its protein product is CASSLQTGNTEAFF.

This clone has a handful of counts. The chain has TRBV6-5 and TRBJ1-1; 7 bases agree with TRBD1. After removal of 7 bases from V and 1 base from J, the junction contained 9 bases not matched to a gene. The CDR3 has 15 residues. The V gene's germline CDR1 is MNHEY and CDR2 SVGAGI. CDR3 DNA sequence: TGTGCCAGCATGTACTCGGGACAGAGGAACACTGAAGCTTTCTTT. Its protein product is CASMYSGQRNTEAFF.

The chain employs TRBV9 and TRBJ2-3; possible D gene TRBD2, 5 bases. Germline V gives CDR1 SGDLS, CDR2 YYNGEE. V was clipped by 4 bases and J by 4 bases, with 13 bases between them. CDR3 size: 14 residues. CDR3 protein: CASSPRTVADTQYF. The CDR3 DNA reads TGTGCCAGCAGCCCCCGGACTGTGGCAGATACGCAGTATTTT.

This clone was picked up a small number of times. This chain links TRBV30 with TRBJ2-4; 7 positions match TRBD1. The CDR3 spans 18 residues. The V and J ends lost 0 bases and 0 bases, in that order; junction bases with no gene match: 11. Germline V gives CDR1 GTSNPN, CDR2 SVGIG (reference sequence). CDR3 nucleotides: TGTGCCTGGAGTGTAGTCGGGCAGGGGGAACTAGCCAAAAACATTCAGTACTTC. It translates to CAWSVVGQGELAKNIQYF.

This chain links TRBV29-1 with TRBJ1-1; D is ambiguous. Trimming stripped 6 bases from V and 1 base from J, with 12 bases between. Germline V lookup: CDR1 SQVTM, CDR2 ANQGSEA. CDR3 length: 13 amino acids. CDR3 residues: CSVGKKRNTEAFF. The CDR3 nucleotides read TGCAGCGTAGGTAAAAAGCGGAACACTGAAGCTTTCTTT.

A few counts support this clone. CDR3 residues: CASSKGTSGPYEQYF. The CDR3 bases are TGTGCCAGCAGCAAAGGGACTAGCGGGCCCTACGAGCAGTACTTC. The chain recombines TRBV5-4 with TRBJ2-7; TRBD2 matches at 12 bases. J was trimmed by 2 bases and V by 4 bases; bases with no gene match: 4. The CDR3 is 15 amino acids. Germline lookup yields CDR1 SGHNT and CDR2 YYREEE (reference sequence).

This clone was picked up a small number of times. This chain connects TRBV6-6 to TRBJ2-1; no clear D. This CDR3 spans 11 amino acids. CDR1 MNHNY and CDR2 SVGAGI come from the germline V gene (reference sequence). Trimming stripped 7 bases from V and 4 bases from J, with 5 bases between. This CDR3 reads CASMSYNEQFF. CDR3 DNA: TGTGCCAGCATGTCTTACAATGAGCAGTTCTTC.

This clone was detected only a few times. Different DNA sequences within this sample yield the same CDR3. The V call is TRBV5-4, the J call TRBJ2-5; D is possibly TRBD1 (7 bases). V lost 4 bases to trimming and J lost 4 bases, with 11 bases between them. Germline V gene sequence: CDR1 SGHNT, CDR2 YYREEE (reference sequence). CDR3 size: 13 residues. CDR3 residues: CASSLQGGETQYF. DNA of the CDR3: TGTGCCAGCAGCCTCCAGGGGGGAGAGACCCAGTACTTC.

This clone was seen only a few times. The rearrangement joins TRBV19 to TRBJ2-7; TRBD2 matches 8 bases. The length of the CDR3 is 16 residues. Per the germline V gene, CDR1 is LNHDA and CDR2 is SQIVND (reference sequence). Trimming took 0 bases from V and 0 from J; bases not matched to a gene: 4. The CDR3 bases are TGTGCCAGTAGTATAGATGGGAGCGGGAGCTCCTACGAGCAGTACTTC. This codes for CASSIDGSGSSYEQYF.

This chain links TRBV6-1 with TRBJ2-7, with no clear D. Germline-derived CDR1 and CDR2 are MNHNS and SASEGT. V was shortened by 4 bases and J by 5 bases, with 15 bases between the two germline ends. The CDR3 sequence is 14 residues long. Here the CDR3 reads CASSARHTLHEQYF. The CDR3 nucleotides are TGTGCCAGCAGTGCCCGACATACCCTACACGAGCAGTACTTC.

This clone was seen a handful of times. The chain links TRBV5-1 to TRBJ2-5; D is perhaps TRBD1 (5 bases). The CDR3 is 15 residues long. V was trimmed by 4 bases and J by 3 bases, leaving 16 bases between them. Germline V gives CDR1 SGHRS, CDR2 YFSETQ. CDR3 bases: TGCGCCAGCAGCGACCCTTGGGCAGGGAAAGAGACCCAGTACTTC. Its translation: CASSDPWAGKETQYF. The variable domain in full, completed from reference TRBV5-1 and TRBJ2-5, reads KAGVTQTPRYLIKTRGQQVTLSCSPISGHRSVSWYQQTPGQGLQFLFEYFSETQRNKGNFPGRFSGRQFSNSRSEMNVSTLELGDSALYLCASSDPWAGKETQYFGPGTRLLVL.

V usage is TRBV6-5 and J usage is TRBJ2-7; 11 bases map to TRBD2. In germline, CDR1 is MNHEY, CDR2 SVGAGI. This CDR3 has 15 residues. V trimming: 6 bases; J trimming: 4 bases; junction bases outside the gene matches: 8. The CDR3 region is CASSRSGREWYEQYF. The CDR3 nucleotides are TGTGCCAGCAGCCGTAGCGGGAGGGAATGGTACGAGCAGTACTTC.

Only a few counts were recorded for this clone. CDR3 loop: CASLRDRGRETQYF. In DNA, the CDR3 is TGTGCCAGCCTCCGGGACAGGGGTCGAGAGACCCAGTACTTC. This chain links TRBV2 with TRBJ2-5; the match to TRBD1 covers 10 bases. V shed 8 bases, J shed 4 bases, and the junction held 7 bases outside the gene matches. The germline CDR1 and CDR2 sequences are SNHLY and FYNNEI. There are 14 residues in the CDR3.

Regarding this clone: Different DNA sequences within this sample yield the same CDR3. The gene calls are TRBV2 and TRBJ2-6; possibly TRBD1 for D (5 bases). The germline V gene encodes CDR1 SNHLY and CDR2 FYNNEI. Trimming cost V 9 bases and J 1 base, with 7 bases left between them. There are 13 residues in the CDR3. The CDR3 here is CASSGSGANVLTF. CDR3 sequence (DNA): TGTGCCAGTTCAGGGTCTGGGGCCAACGTCCTGACTTTC.

J is TRBJ2-2 and V is TRBV5-4, with TRBD2 matching over 14 bases. The ends lost 4 bases at V and 6 bases at J; junction bases unmatched: 5. CDR1 SGHNT and CDR2 YYREEE come from the germline V gene (reference sequence). This CDR3 is built from 16 residues. CDR3 DNA sequence: TGTGCCAGCAGCGTCCCGGGACTAGCGGGAGCCGGGGAGCTGTTTTTT. Translated: CASSVPGLAGAGELFF.

CDR3 bases: TGTGCCAGCACTCGACTAGCGGAGAGGACAGATACGCAGTATTTT. This gives the protein CASTRLAERTDTQYF. V is TRBV5-6 and J is TRBJ2-3; the match to TRBD2 covers 9 bases. CDR3 length equals 15 residues. With 6 bases clipped from V and 3 bases from J, the junction kept 8 bases outside the gene matches. CDR1 SGHDT and CDR2 YYEEEE come from the germline V gene.

This clone has a handful of counts. The rearrangement links TRBV14 to TRBJ1-1; D unclear. CDR1 is SGHDN, CDR2 FVKESK, per germline. The CDR3 has 12 residues. V was pared by 1 base and J by 4 bases, with 4 bases between. The CDR3 reads CASSQAGTEAFF. In DNA, the CDR3 is TGTGCCAGCAGCCAAGCGGGCACTGAAGCTTTCTTT. Filled out from reference TRBV14 and TRBJ1-1, the complete variable domain reads EAGVTQFPSHSVIEKGQTVTLRCDPISGHDNLYWYRRVMGKEIKFLLHFVKESKQDESGMPNNRFLAERTGGTYSTLKVQPAELEDSGVYFCASSQAGTEAFFGQGTRLTVV.

V gene TRBV18 combines with J gene TRBJ2-7; 9 bases line up with TRBD2. This CDR3 spans 14 amino acids. V gave up 4 bases and J gave up 4 bases; unmatched junction bases: 5. The germline V gene has CDR1 KGHSH and CDR2 LQKENI. The CDR3 sequence: CASSLGLAGYEQYF. CDR3 sequence (DNA): TGTGCCAGCTCACTGGGTCTAGCGGGGTACGAGCAGTACTTC.

CDR3: CASSFEDSTYNEQFF. The CDR3 DNA reads TGTGCCAGCAGCTTCGAGGACAGCACCTACAATGAGCAGTTCTTC. V gene TRBV5-5 combines with J gene TRBJ2-1; possibly TRBD1 for D (6 bases). V lost 2 bases to trimming and J lost 2 bases, with 11 bases between them. CDR1 SGHKS and CDR2 YYEKEE come from the germline V gene (reference sequence). The CDR3 extends over 15 amino acids.

This clone occurred a few times. This chain links TRBV19 with TRBJ2-1, with D perhaps matching TRBD1 (6 bases). V was shortened by 5 bases and J by 4 bases, with 21 bases between the two germline ends. Germline CDR1 reads LNHDA; CDR2 reads SQIVND (reference sequence). The CDR3 has 17 residues. The CDR3 protein is CASSDRDIRPGYNEQFF. The CDR3 bases are TGTGCCAGTAGTGACCGGGACATAAGGCCGGGTTACAATGAGCAGTTCTTC.

The chain links TRBV5-4 to TRBJ1-4; no firm D call. The germline V gene encodes CDR1 SGHNT and CDR2 YYREEE (reference sequence). This CDR3 contains 13 residues. V was trimmed by 0 bases and J by 3 bases, leaving 3 bases between them. CDR3 DNA sequence: TGTGCCAGCAGCTTGGTAGCTAATGAAAAACTGTTTTTT. Residues: CASSLVANEKLFF.

This clone was seen a handful of times. This chain links TRBV4-2 with TRBJ2-1; TRBD2 agrees at 9 bases. There are 15 residues in the CDR3. The V gene's germline CDR1 is LGHNA and CDR2 YNFKEQ. The junction had 10 bases not matched to a gene; V was cut back by 6 bases and J by 7 bases. As DNA, the CDR3 is TGTGCCAGCAGGAAAGAAGGGACTAGCCCGAATGAGCAGTTCTTC. It is translated as CASRKEGTSPNEQFF.

A few counts support this clone. This CDR3 reads CASSSTGPNQPQHF. In nucleotides, the CDR3 is TGTGCCAGCAGTTCGACAGGGCCCAATCAGCCCCAGCATTTT. V usage is TRBV27 and J usage is TRBJ1-5; 7 bases match TRBD1. After removal of 4 bases from V and 3 bases from J, the junction contained 3 bases not matched to a gene. The germline CDR1 and CDR2 sequences are MNHEY and SMNVEV (reference sequence). The CDR3 is made up of 14 amino acids.

This chain uses TRBV10-3 with TRBJ1-5; the D gene is possibly TRBD1 (6 bases). The CDR3 extends over 14 amino acids. Per germline, CDR1 ENHRY and CDR2 SYGVKD. V shed 7 bases and J shed 2 bases, with 12 bases lying between them. The CDR3 nucleotides are TGTGCCATCAAACGGGCAGGGGGCAATCAGCCCCAGCATTTT. This gives the protein CAIKRAGGNQPQHF.

The J gene is TRBJ2-2, the V gene TRBV2; TRBD1 is a possible D gene (5 bases). Germline V gene sequence: CDR1 SNHLY, CDR2 FYNNEI. V shed 9 bases and J shed 6 bases, with 14 bases lying between them. The CDR3 spans 13 residues. This chain's CDR3 is CASRAGWAGELFF. The CDR3 DNA follows: TGTGCCAGTCGTGCAGGGTGGGCCGGGGAGCTGTTTTTT.

The table lists this clone with a few counts. The chain is built from TRBV5-1 and TRBJ2-7; 7 bases map to TRBD1. The CDR3 runs 15 residues. V shed 2 bases, J shed 2 bases, and the junction held 7 bases outside the gene matches. Germline-derived CDR1 and CDR2 are SGHRS and YFSETQ. CDR3 nucleotide sequence: TGCGCCAGCAGCTTTTTATCGGACAGGACCTACGAGCAGTACTTC. Translated: CASSFLSDRTYEQYF.

The chain couples TRBV9 to TRBJ2-3; TRBD2 aligns across 10 bases. Trimming took 4 bases from V and 2 from J; bases not matched to a gene: 7. CDR3 length: 16 residues. Germline values: CDR1 SGDLS, CDR2 YYNGEE. CDR3 loop: CASSISGGRSTDTQYF. CDR3 nucleotides: TGTGCCAGCAGCATTAGCGGGGGGCGGTCCACAGATACGCAGTATTTT.

The chain recombines TRBV6-6 with TRBJ1-1, with D uncertain. Trimming pared 2 bases from V and 0 bases from J, leaving 4 bases between. CDR1 is MNHNY and CDR2 is SVGAGI in the germline V gene (reference sequence). CDR3 length: 13 amino acids. The CDR3 region is CASSYPVNTEAFF. The CDR3 coding sequence is TGTGCCAGCAGTTACCCGGTGAACACTGAAGCTTTCTTT.

J is TRBJ2-7 and V is TRBV5-1, with a possible D match to TRBD2 (6 bases). The CDR3 is 14 amino acids. Germline V gene sequence: CDR1 SGHRS, CDR2 YFSETQ. V was shortened by 4 bases and J by 0 bases, with 11 bases between the two germline ends. CDR3 amino acids: CASSLVTSSYEQYF. The DNA for the CDR3 is TGCGCCAGCAGCCTCGTGACTAGCTCCTACGAGCAGTACTTC.

This clone was seen only a few times. This chain links TRBV5-1 with TRBJ2-1; the match to TRBD2 covers 14 bases. Unmatched junction bases numbered 11, after V lost 0 bases and J lost 9 bases. Germline V gene data show CDR1 as SGHRS and CDR2 as YFSETQ. The CDR3 has 18 residues. This CDR3 is CASSLAGTSGRVVSEQFF. The CDR3 bases are TGCGCCAGCAGCTTGGCGGGGACTAGCGGGAGAGTGGTGAGTGAGCAGTTCTTC.

The CDR3 spells CSAWVGGDTQYF. The DNA of the CDR3 is TGCAGCGCCTGGGTCGGGGGAGATACGCAGTATTTT. The chain carries TRBV29-1 and TRBJ2-3; D might be TRBD2 (6 bases). Germline values: CDR1 SQVTM, CDR2 ANQGSEA. Trimming cost V 7 bases and J 5 bases, with 13 bases left between them. The CDR3 is made up of 12 amino acids.